The source of this T cell receptor beta chain is a study of cytomegalovirus exposure and HLA in healthy donors. On the study more broadly: A subsequent analysis stated that the 100 to 150 validation repertoires were run on the same platform as the roughly 670 first-cohort repertoires.

Trimming took 0 bases from V and 4 from J; bases not matched to a gene: 6. Germline lookup yields CDR1 LGHNT and CDR2 FRNRAP. There are 17 residues in the CDR3. The donors were part of the validation cohort, which consisted of some 120 subjects and was separate from the first cohort of under 750 subjects. Using immunoSEQ multiplex PCR, the repertoire was profiled, and TCRdb retains in-frame clones only, with some absent. The sample yields approximately 120,000 clones, 90% to 95% seen once. About this clone itself: No antigen is known for it.

Study-wide results and caveats: Rarity marked most TCR sequences, yet some public TCRs occurred in many donors. One later analysis, an examination of the 100 to 150 validation repertoires, found that first-cohort TCR clusters tended to co-occur in them.

V usage is TRBV12-5 and J usage is TRBJ2-5, with 12 bases that match TRBD1. Sequencing was done on a sample of PBMCs. The TCR comes from a woman in her late teens or twenties in good health and CMV-seronegative. The DNA for the CDR3 is TGTGCTAGTGGTTTGGTACGGGACAGGGGGCATCCAGAGACCCAGTACTTC. Translating gives CASGLVRDRGHPETQYF.